The clone carrying this TCR beta chain was observed a few times. The data were taken from a study of blood T cell repertoires in COVID-19. Germline CDR1 is MNHEY and CDR2 is SVGAGI. V was shortened by 0 bases and J by 6 bases, with 14 bases between the two germline ends. The CDR3 has 15 residues. In the authors' workflow: Reference gene primer amplification gave estimated nucleated cell counts. Generated by immunoSEQ multiplex PCR, the TCRdb table keeps only in-frame clones and is missing some. That table furnishes V, J and clone size, whereas the DNA furnished D and trimming. The top ten clones hold about 1.2% of a sample with approximately 360,000 clones, roughly 90% of them seen once.

The rearrangement links TRBV6-5 to TRBJ1-1, with a possible D match to TRBD1 (5 bases). The material sequenced was peripheral blood. The clonotype originates from a man in his forties or fifties with acute or convalescent COVID-19. The CDR3 bases are TGTGCCAGCAGTTACTCGTGGGGGGTAAGGCCTGAAGCTTTCTTT. It translates to CASSYSWGVRPEAFF.